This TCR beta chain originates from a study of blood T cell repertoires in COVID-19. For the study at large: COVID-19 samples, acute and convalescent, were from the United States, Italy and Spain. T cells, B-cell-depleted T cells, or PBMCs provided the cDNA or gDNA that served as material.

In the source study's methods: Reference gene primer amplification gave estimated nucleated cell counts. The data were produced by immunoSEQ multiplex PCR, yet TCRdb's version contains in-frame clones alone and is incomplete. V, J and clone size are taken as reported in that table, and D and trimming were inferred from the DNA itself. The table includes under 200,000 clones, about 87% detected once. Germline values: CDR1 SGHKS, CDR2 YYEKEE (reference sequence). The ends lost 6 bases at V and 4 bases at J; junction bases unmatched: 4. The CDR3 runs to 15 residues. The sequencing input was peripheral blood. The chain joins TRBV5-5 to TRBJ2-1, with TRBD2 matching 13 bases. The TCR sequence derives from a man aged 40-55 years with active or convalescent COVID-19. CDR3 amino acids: CASIMTSGGYNEQFF. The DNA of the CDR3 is TGTGCCAGCATCATGACTAGCGGGGGGTACAATGAGCAGTTCTTC.